This T cell receptor beta chain was profiled in a study of control samples from healthy donors and cancer patients. Sequencing was performed with immunoSEQ multiplex PCR; in TCRdb, only in-frame clones are kept and a portion is missing. Among roughly 120,000 clones listed, approximately 89% were seen once. The CDR3 totals 12 residues. Trimming pared 1 base from V and 6 bases from J, leaving 3 bases between. CDR1 SGHTA and CDR2 FQGNSA come from the germline V gene. This sequence was found in a woman aged 18-30 years in good health. V gene TRBV7-2 combines with J gene TRBJ2-2; D unresolved. What was sequenced was blood. The CDR3 nucleotides read TGTGCCAGCAGCTTAGGTGCCGGGGAGCTGTTTTTT. It encodes CASSLGAGELFF.